The clone carrying this T cell receptor beta chain was seen more than once but under ten times. This entry is derived from a study of long-term antiretroviral therapy in people with HIV. The length of the CDR3 is 13 residues. The V gene's germline CDR1 is SGHTA and CDR2 FQGNSA. With 3 bases removed from V and 3 bases from J, the gap between germline ends came to 9 bases. At the survey level, the v3.0 immunoSEQ assay was run. The method was immunoSEQ multiplex PCR; TCRdb's version includes in-frame clones alone and lacks a portion of them. Of about 35,000 clones listed, 65% to 80% are singletons. The source material was unsorted PBMCs, sampled 3 years after starting antiretroviral therapy. The origin of this receptor is a man in his fifties or sixties with HIV. This chain links TRBV7-2 with TRBJ2-7, with TRBD1 as a possible D gene (5 bases). The DNA of the CDR3 is TGTGCCAGCAGCTTCTCAGGGAACTACGAGCAGTACTTC. Encoded protein: CASSFSGNYEQYF.